The 13 T cell receptor beta chains listed next were all sequenced from one sample in a study of blood T cell repertoires in COVID-19. Produced via immunoSEQ multiplex PCR; TCRdb's table is partial and in-frame only. The data hold about 150,000 clones, with around 85% observed a single time. Sequenced input: peripheral blood. The receptors were sampled from a woman aged 70-85 years with acute or convalescent COVID-19.

The V gene is TRBV3-1 (or the pseudogene TRBV3-2), the J gene TRBJ2-1, with D tentatively TRBD2 (6 bases). Trimming removed 7 bases at V and 0 bases at J, with 13 bases between. CDR3 size: 15 residues. Germline V gives CDR1 LGHDT, CDR2 YNNKEL (reference sequence). DNA for the CDR3: TGTGCCAGCAAAGGAGCGGGCCACTCCTACAATGAGCAGTTCTTC. Protein product: CASKGAGHSYNEQFF.

This chain links TRBV7-2 with TRBJ2-7, with D maybe TRBD2 (6 bases). Germline V gene data show CDR1 as SGHTA and CDR2 as FQGNSA. The CDR3 extends over 13 amino acids. Between the trimmed V and J ends, which lost 4 bases and 3 bases, there was a span of 10 bases. The CDR3 nucleotides read TGTGCCAGCAGCTCTCCGGGGGACTACGAGCAGTACTTC. This sequence encodes CASSSPGDYEQYF. The whole variable domain, filled in from reference TRBV7-2 and TRBJ2-7, reads GAGVSQSPSNKVTEKGKDVELRCDPISGHTALYWYRQSLGQGLEFLIYFQGNSAPDKSGLPSDRFSAERTGGSVSTLTIQRTQQEDSAVYLCASSSPGDYEQYFGPGTRLTVT.

The chain recombines TRBV10-3 with TRBJ2-5, with 11 bases aligning to TRBD2. The V segment lost 5 bases and the J segment 2 bases; nucleotides outside the gene matches: 4. The CDR3 totals 15 residues. CDR1 and CDR2 (germline): ENHRY, SYGVKD. CDR3 sequence reads: CAISPGTSGQETQYF. The CDR3 bases are TGTGCCATCAGTCCCGGGACTAGCGGACAAGAGACCCAGTACTTC.

The CDR3 protein is CASSWDRVADTQYF. The DNA for the CDR3 is TGTGCCAGCAGCTGGGACAGGGTCGCAGATACGCAGTATTTT. The rearrangement uses TRBV11-2 and TRBJ2-3; 9 nucleotides align to TRBD1. Germline V lookup: CDR1 SGHAT, CDR2 FQNNGV. V was clipped by 4 bases and J by 4 bases; unmatched bases: 3. The CDR3 contains 14 residues.

This rearrangement joins TRBV6-2 or TRBV6-3 to TRBJ1-4; 9 positions match TRBD1. V lost 4 bases and J lost 5; bases outside the gene matches: 14. The CDR3 spans 18 residues. The germline gives CDR1 MNHEY, CDR2 SVGEGT. CDR3 amino acids: CASSLGTGQDRINEKLFF. The CDR3 bases are TGTGCCAGCAGTTTGGGGACAGGGCAAGATCGGATCAATGAAAAACTGTTTTTT.

Only a few counts were recorded for this clone. The chain uses TRBV7-8 and TRBJ2-7; D ambiguous. This CDR3 has 14 residues. Trimming took off 0 bases at V and 3 bases at J, with 9 bases between the two ends. CDR1 and CDR2 from the germline V gene are SGHVS and FQNEAQ. The CDR3 loop is CASSLASADYEQYF. The CDR3 DNA is TGTGCCAGCAGCTTAGCTTCCGCGGACTACGAGCAGTACTTC.

The chain recombines TRBV9 with TRBJ1-3; 8 bases map to TRBD1. The CDR3 sequence is 15 residues long. V trimming: 2 bases; J trimming: 3 bases; junction bases outside the gene matches: 4. The V gene's germline CDR1 is SGDLS and CDR2 YYNGEE. The CDR3 DNA follows: TGTGCCAGCAGCGTCGCCGGGACAGGTGGAAACACCATATATTTT. The encoded protein is CASSVAGTGGNTIYF.

V gene TRBV10-3 combines with J gene TRBJ1-1; 11 bases agree with TRBD1. Germline V gene lookup returns CDR1 ENHRY and CDR2 SYGVKD. This CDR3 comprises 15 residues. V lost 6 bases and J lost 7; bases outside the gene matches: 10. The CDR3 here is CAIRGTGGRGVEAFF. The CDR3 nucleotides read TGTGCCATCAGAGGGACAGGGGGAAGGGGGGTTGAAGCTTTCTTT.

The rearrangement uses TRBV28 and TRBJ2-6, with D possibly being TRBD1 (5 bases). V was clipped by 3 bases and J by 2 bases, with 8 bases between them. The germline V gene encodes CDR1 MDHEN and CDR2 SYDVKM. This CDR3 region has 15 residues. CDR3 bases: TGTGCCAGCAGTTTTGGCAGGGCTGGGGCCAACGTCCTGACTTTC. Protein sequence: CASSFGRAGANVLTF.

The chain joins TRBV5-6 to TRBJ2-3, with TRBD1 identical over 7 bases. The ends lost 2 bases at V and 4 bases at J; junction bases unmatched: 1. The CDR3 totals 13 residues. Germline-derived CDR1 and CDR2 are SGHDT and YYEEEE. For the CDR3, the DNA is TGTGCCAGCAGCTTACAGGGGTCAGATACGCAGTATTTT. Encoded protein: CASSLQGSDTQYF.

This clone occurred a few times. The chain links TRBV7-2 to TRBJ1-1; the D gene is possibly TRBD1 (6 bases). The germline V gene encodes CDR1 SGHTA and CDR2 FQGNSA. V was shortened by 5 bases and J by 0 bases, with 13 bases between the two germline ends. This CDR3 has 15 residues. CDR3 DNA sequence: TGTGCCAGCAGCGCCAGACAGGCCCTGAACACTGAAGCTTTCTTT. Its translation is CASSARQALNTEAFF.

The rearrangement joins TRBV3-1 (or the pseudogene TRBV3-2) to TRBJ1-2; the D is unclear. The CDR3 contains 15 residues. Germline CDR1 LGHDT, CDR2 YNNKEL (reference sequence). Trimming cost V 3 bases and J 4 bases, with 15 bases left between them. CDR3 residues: CASSQGGTHRYGYTF. Here the CDR3 DNA reads TGTGCCAGCAGCCAGGGAGGCACGCATCGCTATGGCTACACCTTC.

This chain connects TRBV5-1 to TRBJ1-1; 9 bases match TRBD1. This CDR3 is 15 amino acids long. Germline assignment: CDR1 SGHRS and CDR2 YFSETQ. Trimming at V came to 0 bases and at J to 11 bases, leaving 11 bases not matched to a gene. The DNA for the CDR3 is TGCGCCAGCAGCTTGGGGGACAGGGCCACCGGACGGGCTTTCTTT. It translates to CASSLGDRATGRAFF.